The clone carrying this T cell receptor (beta chain) showed up just once. Its target is unknown. The ends were cut back, 5 bases at V and 6 bases at J, with 31 bases in the middle. This CDR3 region has 19 residues. CDR1 and CDR2 (germline): KGHSH, LQKENI. The source of the sample is a study of T cell responses to AZD1222 COVID-19 vaccine. Study-level points and caveats: A mostly white British donor set with more females was recruited, and clonal diversity was possibly underestimated.

Sequencing used immunoSEQ multiplex PCR; TCRdb keeps in-frame clones, though not all of them. The table shows about 120,000 clones, with approximately 91% occurring only once. The chain joins TRBV18 to TRBJ1-2; D ambiguous. This material consisted of peripheral blood, taken on day 0 of AZD1222 vaccination. The TCR sequence derives from an adult in good health. The CDR3 here is CASSSIPVRGLWVVHGYTF. CDR3 nucleotides: TGTGCCAGCTCATCCATACCGGTCCGAGGGTTATGGGTTGTTCATGGCTACACCTTC.